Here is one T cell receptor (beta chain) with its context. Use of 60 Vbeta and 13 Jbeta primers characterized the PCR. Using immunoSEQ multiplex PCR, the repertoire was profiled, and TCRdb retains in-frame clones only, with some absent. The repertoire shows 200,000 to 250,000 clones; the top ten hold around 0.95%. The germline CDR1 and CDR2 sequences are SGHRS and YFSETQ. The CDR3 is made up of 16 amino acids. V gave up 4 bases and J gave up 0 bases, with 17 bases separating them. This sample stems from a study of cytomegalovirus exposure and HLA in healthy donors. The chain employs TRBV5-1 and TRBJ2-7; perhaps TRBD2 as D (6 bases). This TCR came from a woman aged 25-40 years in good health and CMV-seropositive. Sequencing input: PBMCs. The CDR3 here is CASSPGGLGFSYEQYF. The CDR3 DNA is TGCGCCAGCAGCCCAGGAGGGTTGGGGTTCTCCTACGAGCAGTACTTC.